This T cell receptor beta chain originates from a study of early T cells in non-severe SARS-CoV-2 infection. Study context: Alpha and beta chains were unpaired, from unsorted whole-blood bulk RNA. General study findings and limits: Matching results from VDJdb favored anti-spike CD8 responses, leaving private and CD4 specificities undetected.

In regard to this clonotype: Its target is not known.

Molecules of cDNA were individually given unique molecular identifiers that were attached to them. TCRdb re-analysed the 5' RACE reads in MiXCR, keeping a single row per CDR3 protein. The table records roughly 80,000 distinct CDR3 sequences, 11% to 15% of them present only once. This CDR3 has 12 amino acids. The germline CDR1 and CDR2 sequences are KGHSH and LQKENI. Trimming took off 2 bases at V and 4 bases at J, with 4 bases between the two ends. J is TRBJ2-3 and V is TRBV18; D not resolved. This TCR was recovered from an adult who was a healthcare worker with PCR-confirmed SARS-CoV-2 infection or an uninfected control (not recorded which). The sample comprised whole blood. The CDR3 reads CASSPASDTQYF. The CDR3 nucleotides read TGTGCCAGCTCACCAGCCTCAGATACGCAGTATTTT. Drawing the rest from reference TRBV18 and TRBJ2-3, the complete variable domain is NAGVMQNPRHLVRRRGQEARLRCSPMKGHSHVYWYRQLPEEGLKFMVYLQKENIIDESGMPKERFSAEFPKEGPSILRIQQVVRGDSAAYFCASSPASDTQYFGPGTRLTVL.